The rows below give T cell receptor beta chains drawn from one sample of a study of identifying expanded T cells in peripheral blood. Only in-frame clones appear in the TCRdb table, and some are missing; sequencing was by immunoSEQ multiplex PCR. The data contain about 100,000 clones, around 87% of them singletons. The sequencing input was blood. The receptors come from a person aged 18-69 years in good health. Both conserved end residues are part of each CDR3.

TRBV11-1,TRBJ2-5,CASSPRRAGSETQYF
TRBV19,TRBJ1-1,CASSIPGHPMNTEAFF
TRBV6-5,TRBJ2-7,CASSQTGHDYEQYF
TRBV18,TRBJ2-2,CASSGTAPNTGELFF
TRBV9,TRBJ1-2,CASSGAGPTSGYTF
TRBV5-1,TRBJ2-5,CASSLAGTGGMKTQYF
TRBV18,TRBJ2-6,CASSGFPGQGAGANVLTF
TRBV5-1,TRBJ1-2,CASSLGDGNYGYTF
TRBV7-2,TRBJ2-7,CASSNQPGMGYEQYF
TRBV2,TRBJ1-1,CASSPRAQGVTEAFF
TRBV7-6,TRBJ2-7,CASSPGQGAYEQYF
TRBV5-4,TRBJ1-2,CASSLGTGRVGGYTF
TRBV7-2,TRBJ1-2,CASSLARTDYGYTF
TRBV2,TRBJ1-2,CASTGGEKRGYTF
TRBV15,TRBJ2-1,CATSRILAGSNEQFF
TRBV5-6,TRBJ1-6,CASSPGQGRRHSPLHF
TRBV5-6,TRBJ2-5,CASSFRNWGTQETQYF
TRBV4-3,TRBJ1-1,CASSQDPTVRTEAFF
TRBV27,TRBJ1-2,CASSPTGSGYTF
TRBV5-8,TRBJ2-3,CASSLGQRVVSDTQYF
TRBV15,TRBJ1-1,CATRQGIYTEAFF
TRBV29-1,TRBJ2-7,CSVVFRSYEQYF
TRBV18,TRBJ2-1,CASSPTGTAWYNEQFF
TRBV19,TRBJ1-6,CASSRLGQVHSPLHF
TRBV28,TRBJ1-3,CASDPGGWRNTIYF
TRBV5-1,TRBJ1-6,CASRRGNSPLHF
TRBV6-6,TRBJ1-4,CASSQIPPRKKLFF
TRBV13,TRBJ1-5,CASSSQFGGRGAQHF
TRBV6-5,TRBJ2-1,CASRDSTVTYNEQFF
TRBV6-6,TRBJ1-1,CASNPIRGGRAEAFF
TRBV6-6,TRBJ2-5,CASSYPEETQYF
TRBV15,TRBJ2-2,CATSRAAQGSTGELFF
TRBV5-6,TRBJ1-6,CASGYTGGRNSPLHF